The present TCR beta chain was sequenced within a study of cytomegalovirus exposure and HLA in healthy donors. Whole-study context: A later analysis reported the 130 or so validation repertoires used the same platform as the 500 to 800 first-cohort repertoires. General observations from the study: Researchers catalogued around 150 TCR beta chains as cytomegalovirus-associated. Rare TCR sequences dominated, though some public TCRs recurred in many donors.

The protocol was immunoSEQ multiplex PCR, while the TCRdb copy is restricted to in-frame clones and leaves out a portion. The sample contains 45,000 to 60,000 clones, roughly 93% of which appear only once. A word on this clone: Its antigen is unidentified.

The donors were part of the roughly 130-subject validation cohort, which stood apart from the approximately 640-subject first cohort. The V and J ends lost 0 bases and 6 bases respectively, with 7 bases between them. The CDR3 runs 14 residues. Germline-derived CDR1 and CDR2 are SGDLS and YYNGEE. Sequencing input: PBMCs. The chain combines TRBV9 with TRBJ1-6; unclear D gene. This receptor was taken from a woman younger than 30 in good health and CMV-seronegative. As DNA, the CDR3 is TGTGCCAGCAGCGTAGCTACTGGTAATTCACCCCTCCACTTT. This encodes CASSVATGNSPLHF.